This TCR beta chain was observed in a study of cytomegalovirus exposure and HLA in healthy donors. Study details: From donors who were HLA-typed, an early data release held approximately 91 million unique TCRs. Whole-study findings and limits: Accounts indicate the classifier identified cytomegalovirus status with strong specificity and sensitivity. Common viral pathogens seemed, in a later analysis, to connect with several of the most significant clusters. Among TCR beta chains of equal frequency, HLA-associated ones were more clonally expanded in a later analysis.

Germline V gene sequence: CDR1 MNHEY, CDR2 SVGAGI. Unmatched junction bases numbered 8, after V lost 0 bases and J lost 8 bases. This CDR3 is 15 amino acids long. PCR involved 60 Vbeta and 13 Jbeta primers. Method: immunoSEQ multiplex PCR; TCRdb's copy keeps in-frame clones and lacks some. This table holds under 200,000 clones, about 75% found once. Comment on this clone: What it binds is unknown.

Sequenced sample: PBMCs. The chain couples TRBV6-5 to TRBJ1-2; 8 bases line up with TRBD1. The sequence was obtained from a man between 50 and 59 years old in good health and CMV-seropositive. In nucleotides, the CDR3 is TGTGCCAGCAGTTACTCGAGTGCAGGGGGCGCGGGCTACACCTTC. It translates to CASSYSSAGGAGYTF.